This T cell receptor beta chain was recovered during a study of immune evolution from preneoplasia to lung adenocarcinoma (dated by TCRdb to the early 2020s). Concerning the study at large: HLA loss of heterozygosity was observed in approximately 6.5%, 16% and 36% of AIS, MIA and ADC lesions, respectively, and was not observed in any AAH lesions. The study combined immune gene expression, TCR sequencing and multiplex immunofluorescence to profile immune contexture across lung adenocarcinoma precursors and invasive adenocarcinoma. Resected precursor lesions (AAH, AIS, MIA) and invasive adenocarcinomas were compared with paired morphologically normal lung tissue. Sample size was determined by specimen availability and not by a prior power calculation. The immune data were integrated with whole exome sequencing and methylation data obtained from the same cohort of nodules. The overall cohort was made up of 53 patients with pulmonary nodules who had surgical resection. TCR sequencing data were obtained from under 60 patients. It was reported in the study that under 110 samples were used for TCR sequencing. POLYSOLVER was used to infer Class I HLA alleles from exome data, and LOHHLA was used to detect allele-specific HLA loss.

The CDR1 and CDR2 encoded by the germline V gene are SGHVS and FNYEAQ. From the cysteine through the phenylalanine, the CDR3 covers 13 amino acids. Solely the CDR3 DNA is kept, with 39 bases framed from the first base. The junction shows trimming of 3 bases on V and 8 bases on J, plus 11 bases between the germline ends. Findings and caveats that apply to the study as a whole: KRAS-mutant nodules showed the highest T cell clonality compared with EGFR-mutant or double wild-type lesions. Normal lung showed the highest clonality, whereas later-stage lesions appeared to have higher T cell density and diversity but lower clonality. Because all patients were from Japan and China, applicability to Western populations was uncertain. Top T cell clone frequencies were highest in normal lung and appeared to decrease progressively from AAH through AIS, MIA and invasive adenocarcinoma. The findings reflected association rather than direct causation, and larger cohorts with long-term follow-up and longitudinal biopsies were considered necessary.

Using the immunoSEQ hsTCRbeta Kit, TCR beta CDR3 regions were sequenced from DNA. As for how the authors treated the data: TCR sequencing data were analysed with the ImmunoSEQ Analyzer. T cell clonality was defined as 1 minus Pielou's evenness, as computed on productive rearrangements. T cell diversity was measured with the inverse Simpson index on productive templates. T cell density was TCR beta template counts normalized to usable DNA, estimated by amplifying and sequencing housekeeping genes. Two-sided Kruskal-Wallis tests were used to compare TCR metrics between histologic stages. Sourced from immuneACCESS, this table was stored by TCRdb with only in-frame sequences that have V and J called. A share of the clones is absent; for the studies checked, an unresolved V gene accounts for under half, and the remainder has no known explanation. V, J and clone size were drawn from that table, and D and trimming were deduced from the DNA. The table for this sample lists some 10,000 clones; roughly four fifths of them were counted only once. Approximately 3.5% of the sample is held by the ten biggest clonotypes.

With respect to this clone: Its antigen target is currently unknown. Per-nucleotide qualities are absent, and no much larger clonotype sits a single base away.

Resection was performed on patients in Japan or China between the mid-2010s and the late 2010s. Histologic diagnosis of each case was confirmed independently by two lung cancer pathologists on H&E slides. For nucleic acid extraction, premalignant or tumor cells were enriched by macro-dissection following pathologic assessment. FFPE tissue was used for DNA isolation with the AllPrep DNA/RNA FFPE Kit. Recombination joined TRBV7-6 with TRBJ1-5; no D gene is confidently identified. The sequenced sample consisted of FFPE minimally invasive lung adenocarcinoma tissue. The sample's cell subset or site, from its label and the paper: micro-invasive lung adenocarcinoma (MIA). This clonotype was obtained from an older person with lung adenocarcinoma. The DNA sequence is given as TGTGCCAGCAGCTTGCGGCACGGGGAGCCCCAGCATTTT. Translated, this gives CASSLRHGEPQHF.